The clone carrying this T cell receptor beta chain was detected a few times. The data were taken from a study of T cell changes during pregnancy in multiple sclerosis. V was pared by 5 bases and J by 7 bases, with 7 bases of the junction left unmatched. Germline loops: CDR1 MNHNY, CDR2 SVGAGI (reference sequence). This CDR3 comprises 14 residues. Using immunoSEQ multiplex PCR, the repertoire was profiled, and TCRdb retains in-frame clones only, with some absent. The sample contains approximately 37,000 clones, around nine tenths of which appear only once. This specimen consisted of CD4+ T cells from peripheral blood mononuclear cells, obtained in the third trimester of pregnancy. The gene calls are TRBV6-6 and TRBJ2-1; 8 bases line up with TRBD1. The origin of this receptor is a female donor in good health, enrolled as a control in a pregnancy study. CDR3 in amino acids: CASSIQGAMNEQFF. The CDR3 DNA reads TGTGCCAGCAGTATCCAGGGGGCTATGAATGAGCAGTTCTTC.